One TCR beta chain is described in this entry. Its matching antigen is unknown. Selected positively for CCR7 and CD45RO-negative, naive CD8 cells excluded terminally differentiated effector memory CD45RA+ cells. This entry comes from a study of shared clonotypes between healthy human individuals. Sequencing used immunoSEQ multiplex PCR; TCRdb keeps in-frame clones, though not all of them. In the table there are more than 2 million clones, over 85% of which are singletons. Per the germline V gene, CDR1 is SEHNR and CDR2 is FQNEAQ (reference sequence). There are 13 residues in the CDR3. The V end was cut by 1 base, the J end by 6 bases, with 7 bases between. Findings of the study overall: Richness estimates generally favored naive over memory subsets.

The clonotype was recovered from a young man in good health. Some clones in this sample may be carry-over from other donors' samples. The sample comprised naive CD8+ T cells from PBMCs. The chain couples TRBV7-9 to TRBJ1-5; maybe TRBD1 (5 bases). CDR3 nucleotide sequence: TGTGCCAGCAGCTTAGGACAGTTTCAGCCCCAGCATTTT. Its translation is CASSLGQFQPQHF.